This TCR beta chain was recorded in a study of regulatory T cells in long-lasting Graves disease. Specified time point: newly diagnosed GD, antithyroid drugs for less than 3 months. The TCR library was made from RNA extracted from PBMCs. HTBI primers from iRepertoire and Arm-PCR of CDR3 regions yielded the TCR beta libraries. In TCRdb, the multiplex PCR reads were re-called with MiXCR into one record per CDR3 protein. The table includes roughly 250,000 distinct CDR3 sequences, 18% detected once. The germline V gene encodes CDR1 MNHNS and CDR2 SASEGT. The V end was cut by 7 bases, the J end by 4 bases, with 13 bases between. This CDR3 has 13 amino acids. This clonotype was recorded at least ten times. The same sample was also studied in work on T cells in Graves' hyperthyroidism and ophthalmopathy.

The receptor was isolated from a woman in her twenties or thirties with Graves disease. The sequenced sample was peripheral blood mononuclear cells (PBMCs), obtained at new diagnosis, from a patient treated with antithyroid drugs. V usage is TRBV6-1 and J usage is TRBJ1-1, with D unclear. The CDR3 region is CASTTSLRTEAFF. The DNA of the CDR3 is TGTGCCAGCACCACCAGTCTCCGCACTGAAGCTTTCTTT.